This T cell receptor beta chain was observed in a study of PD-1 blockade in classical Hodgkin lymphoma. Study results and limitations: It was reported that newly diagnosed patients had less baseline TCR diversity than healthy donors. CD4+ TCR diversity climbed significantly by C4D1, unlike CD8+ TCR diversity.

Time point described: cycle 4 day 1 (C4D1), after 5 to 7 weeks of nivolumab. Every patient experienced relapse after autologous stem cell transplantation, and brentuximab vedotin exposure varied. The study recorded best responses of complete response, partial response or progressive disease. There are 12 residues in the CDR3. Germline V lookup: CDR1 GTSNPN, CDR2 SVGIG (reference sequence). V gave up 2 bases and J gave up 4 bases, with 8 bases separating them. The table came from immunoSEQ multiplex PCR; TCRdb's copy has only in-frame clones and leaves some out. This table holds approximately 90,000 clones, about 83% found once. Regarding this clone: Antigen unknown.

The material was peripheral blood mononuclear cells (PBMCs), obtained before the fourth cycle of nivolumab. This clonotype was obtained from a human donor with classical Hodgkin lymphoma. The genes are TRBV30 and TRBJ2-5, with D tentatively TRBD1 or TRBD2 (5 bases each). CDR3 in DNA: TGTGCCTGGAGTCCGGGGCCAGAGACCCAGTACTTC. This translates into CAWSPGPETQYF.